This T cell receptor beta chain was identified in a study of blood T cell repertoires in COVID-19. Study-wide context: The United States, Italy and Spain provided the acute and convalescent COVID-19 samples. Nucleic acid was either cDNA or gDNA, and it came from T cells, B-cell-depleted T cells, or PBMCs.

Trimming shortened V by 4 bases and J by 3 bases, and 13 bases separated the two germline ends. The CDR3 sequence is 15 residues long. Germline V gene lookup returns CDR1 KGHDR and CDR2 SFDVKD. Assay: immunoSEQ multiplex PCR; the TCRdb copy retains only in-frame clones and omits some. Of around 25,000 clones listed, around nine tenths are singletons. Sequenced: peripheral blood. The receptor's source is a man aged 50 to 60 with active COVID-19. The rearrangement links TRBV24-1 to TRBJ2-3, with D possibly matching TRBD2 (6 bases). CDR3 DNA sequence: TGTGCCACCAGTGACCCTACGGGGAGGACAGATACGCAGTATTTT. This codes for CATSDPTGRTDTQYF.